A selection of T cell receptor beta chains follows, all from one sample in a study of T cell responses to AZD1222 COVID-19 vaccine. Some clones are missing from TCRdb's copy, which holds only in-frame ones; the method was immunoSEQ multiplex PCR. The sample shows approximately 100,000 clones, approximately 81% of them seen only once. Source: peripheral blood, taken 28 days after the second AZD1222 dose. The origin of the receptors is an adult who received the AZD1222 COVID-19 vaccine. Each CDR3 is given without its conserved first and last residue. Each record gives: CDR3 length, J gene, V gene, clone size, CDR3 protein. Only some rows state a clone size, as once, few, many or a class for expanded clones.

13	TRBJ1-3	TRBV2	.	ASTTDRTTGNTIY
12	TRBJ1-6	TRBV9	.	ASSVEIGDSPLH
13	TRBJ1-1	TRBV10-3	.	ASFPSTGRDTEAF
12	TRBJ2-7	TRBV7-6	.	ASSLGTSNYEQY
11	TRBJ2-7	TRBV24-1	.	ATSEPASYEQY
13	TRBJ1-5	TRBV4-1	.	ASSPQEGSNQPQH
14	TRBJ2-1	TRBV7-3	few	ASSLTDGDRWEEQF
12	TRBJ1-2	TRBV19	.	ASSPGGANYGYT
12	TRBJ1-1	TRBV7-9	.	ASSLLSVNTEAF
11	TRBJ2-5	TRBV14	.	ASSHGLAGTQY
13	TRBJ2-7	TRBV24-1	.	ATSDLKEGYYEQY
14	TRBJ2-1	TRBV5-1	.	ASTFQIGGTYNEQF
12	TRBJ1-1	TRBV7-9	few	ASSLRQGNNEAF
10	TRBJ1-6	TRBV5-1	once	ASSSLGGPLH
10	TRBJ1-3	TRBV19	.	ASSIVGNTIY
13	TRBJ2-3	TRBV6-1	.	ASSDPGASTDTQY
11	TRBJ2-5	TRBV7-9	.	ASSLDGGETQY
14	TRBJ1-1	TRBV6-5	.	ASSYSRSSMNTEAF
9	TRBJ2-7	TRBV12-3/TRBV12-4	few	ASSLAREQY
14	TRBJ2-3	TRBV4-3	.	ASSQDFAGITDTQY
11	TRBJ2-7	TRBV28	.	ASSLALTYEQY
10	TRBJ2-7	TRBV29-1	.	SGTRDSYEQY
13	TRBJ1-6	TRBV9	.	ASSVDVDYNSPLH
8	TRBJ2-7	TRBV4-2	.	ASSQGEQY
14	TRBJ1-5	TRBV18	.	ASSPPGTGAGQPQH
11	TRBJ2-2	TRBV5-6	.	ASSLGAAGELF
13	TRBJ2-7	TRBV7-8	.	ASSLSPGQRYEQY
11	TRBJ1-3	TRBV6-5	.	ASFRQGGNTIY
12	TRBJ2-5	TRBV15	.	ATSRPLEGETQY
14	TRBJ1-4	TRBV4-1	.	ASSQLHKGTGEKLF
11	TRBJ2-1	TRBV27	.	ASSVGGSNEQF
12	TRBJ2-5	TRBV18	few	ASSPPGARQAQY
11	TRBJ2-5	TRBV19	.	ASSIPGQETQY
15	TRBJ1-1	TRBV7-9	.	ASSSTARQGPNTEAF
13	TRBJ1-2	TRBV28	.	ASSLLDSSGYGYT
13	TRBJ1-6	TRBV3-1/TRBV3-2	.	ASSQPTGAASPLH
13	TRBJ1-5	TRBV7-2	.	ASSWDSGNGQPQH
11	TRBJ1-2	TRBV28	.	ASSTDGGVGYT
13	TRBJ1-4	TRBV7-9	.	ASSLGLPGKEKLF
13	TRBJ1-2	TRBV4-1	medium-sized	ASSQEDTGLAGYT